Shown below are 25 T cell receptor beta chains from a single sample sequenced in a study of vaccination effects on CD4 cells after COVID-19. Following 10 days of culture, CD4+ T cells were isolated. Antigen specificity for these receptors is unknown. Sequencing used immunoSEQ multiplex PCR; TCRdb keeps in-frame clones, though not all of them. The sample records tens of thousands of clones, about 65% being singletons. The sample in question was CD4+ T cells from PBMCs cultured without peptide, obtained before COVID-19 vaccination. The receptors shown here come from a human donor who received a COVID-19 vaccine.

This sequence joins TRBV7-9 and TRBJ1-4, with D unclear. Trimming removed 1 base at V and 11 bases at J, with 8 bases between. The CDR3 is 12 amino acids. Germline CDR1 is SEHNR and CDR2 is FQNEAQ (reference sequence). Here the CDR3 DNA reads TGTGCCAGCAGCTTAGTTCGTGACAAACTGTTTTTT. Translation gives CASSLVRDKLFF.

The gene calls are TRBV10-3 and TRBJ1-1; D is possibly TRBD1 (6 bases). Germline V CDR1 and CDR2: ENHRY, SYGVKD. The ends were cut back, 6 bases at V and 3 bases at J, with 14 bases in the middle. This CDR3 has 14 amino acids. The CDR3 nucleotides read TGTGCCATCAGCCCCACAGGGCCAGACACTGAAGCTTTCTTT. Translation: CAISPTGPDTEAFF.

The DNA of the CDR3 is TGTGCCAGCTCACCGGCGGGGGGACAAGAGACCCAGTACTTC. Translation gives CASSPAGGQETQYF. The chain carries TRBV18 and TRBJ2-5; 8 bases align to TRBD2. CDR3 size: 14 residues. CDR1 is KGHSH, CDR2 LQKENI, per germline. Losses at the gene ends were 3 bases for V and 2 bases for J; bases not matched to a gene: 2. Using reference TRBV18 and TRBJ2-5 for the parts outside the CDR3, the full variable domain is NAGVMQNPRHLVRRRGQEARLRCSPMKGHSHVYWYRQLPEEGLKFMVYLQKENIIDESGMPKERFSAEFPKEGPSILRIQQVVRGDSAAYFCASSPAGGQETQYFGPGTRLLVL.

The chain combines TRBV7-9 with TRBJ2-7; D is unclear. Germline V gene lookup returns CDR1 SEHNR and CDR2 FQNEAQ (reference sequence). Trimming took 2 bases from V and 7 from J, leaving 9 bases between them. The CDR3 sequence is 12 residues long. The CDR3 region has the DNA TGTGCCAGCAGCTTAAATGGCCGTGAGCAGTACTTC. As protein: CASSLNGREQYF.

The chain combines TRBV27 with TRBJ2-1; unclear D gene. V was clipped by 0 bases and J by 0 bases, with 12 bases between them. The germline CDR1 and CDR2 sequences are MNHEY and SMNVEV (reference sequence). This CDR3 region has 17 residues. The CDR3 loop reads CASSLSSTASSYNEQFF. The CDR3 region has the DNA TGTGCCAGCAGTTTATCCTCAACAGCCAGCTCCTACAATGAGCAGTTCTTC.

The chain couples TRBV15 to TRBJ1-1; the D is unclear. This CDR3 region has 12 residues. The ends were cut back, 0 bases at V and 9 bases at J, with 8 bases in the middle. Germline V gives CDR1 LNHNV, CDR2 YYDKDF (reference sequence). Written as DNA, the CDR3 is TGTGCCACCAGCAGAGACCAGAGCAAAGCTTTCTTT. It yields the protein CATSRDQSKAFF. The complete variable domain, with remaining parts taken from reference TRBV15 and TRBJ1-1, reads DAMVIQNPRYQVTQFGKPVTLSCSQTLNHNVMYWYQQKSSQAPKLLFHYYDKDFNNEADTPDNFQSRRPNTSFCFLDIRSPGLGDTAMYLCATSRDQSKAFFGQGTRLTVV.

A note on this clone: The same CDR3 arises from other DNA sequences in this sample as well. V is TRBV18 and J is TRBJ2-7; 7 nucleotides align to TRBD1. CDR3 length equals 13 residues. Germline values: CDR1 KGHSH, CDR2 LQKENI. J lost 7 bases, V lost 3 bases, and 6 bases had no gene match. CDR3 coding DNA: TGTGCCAGCTCACCTACAGGGGTGGGTGAGCAGTACTTC. It encodes CASSPTGVGEQYF.

The chain is built from TRBV3-1 (or the pseudogene TRBV3-2) and TRBJ1-6; D unclear. CDR1 is LGHDT and CDR2 is YNNKEL in the germline V gene (reference sequence). This CDR3 region has 14 residues. The V end lost 0 bases, the J end lost 6 bases, and 6 bases lay between the germline ends. The CDR3 reads CASSQEPVNSPLHF. In DNA, the CDR3 is TGTGCCAGCAGCCAAGAGCCAGTTAATTCACCCCTCCACTTT.

Details on this clone: The sample holds other DNA sequences that translate to the same CDR3. The gene calls are TRBV3-1 (or the pseudogene TRBV3-2) and TRBJ2-6, with 7 bases lining up with TRBD1. Trimming at V came to 6 bases and at J to 0 bases, leaving 8 bases not matched to a gene. Per the germline V gene, CDR1 is LGHDT and CDR2 is YNNKEL (reference sequence). This CDR3 contains 17 residues. DNA of the CDR3: TGTGCCAGCAGACGGGACAGTTCTTTCTCTGGGGCCAACGTCCTGACTTTC. This codes for CASRRDSSFSGANVLTF.

The V gene is TRBV5-8, the J gene TRBJ2-3; 7 nucleotides agree with TRBD2. The ends lost 4 bases at V and 2 bases at J; junction bases unmatched: 10. CDR1 is SGHTS, CDR2 YDEGEE, per germline. The CDR3 is 16 residues long. This chain's CDR3 is CASSHSVGLNTDTQYF. CDR3 DNA: TGTGCCAGCAGCCATTCGGTGGGACTAAACACAGATACGCAGTATTTT. Together with reference TRBV5-8 and TRBJ2-3, the CDR3 gives the full variable domain: EAGVTQSPTHLIKTRGQQATLRCSPISGHTSVYWYQQALGLGLQFLLWYDEGEERNRGNFPPRFSGRQFPNYSSELNVNALELEDSALYLCASSHSVGLNTDTQYFGPGTRLTVL.

This chain connects TRBV6-5 to TRBJ2-7; TRBD1 agrees at 9 bases. Germline loops: CDR1 MNHEY, CDR2 SVGAGI. The ends lost 7 bases at V and 3 bases at J; junction bases unmatched: 10. The CDR3 totals 15 residues. In DNA form, the CDR3 reads TGTGCCAGCACGTTTAATACAGGGGGCCTCTACGAGCAGTACTTC. This translates into CASTFNTGGLYEQYF.

The chain links TRBV18 to TRBJ1-6; D remains unclear. With 0 bases removed from V and 7 bases from J, the gap between germline ends came to 1 base. From germline, CDR1 is KGHSH and CDR2 LQKENI. This CDR3 is 12 amino acids long. CDR3 sequence (DNA): TGTGCCAGCTCACCACCGAATTCACCCCTCCACTTT. The encoded protein is CASSPPNSPLHF. The entire variable domain, with the rest obtained from reference TRBV18 and TRBJ1-6, is as follows: NAGVMQNPRHLVRRRGQEARLRCSPMKGHSHVYWYRQLPEEGLKFMVYLQKENIIDESGMPKERFSAEFPKEGPSILRIQQVVRGDSAAYFCASSPPNSPLHFGNGTRLTVT.

This sequence joins TRBV24-1 and TRBJ2-7; 9 bases are shared with TRBD1. Germline V gene lookup returns CDR1 KGHDR and CDR2 SFDVKD. J was trimmed by 5 bases and V by 7 bases; bases with no gene match: 8. The CDR3 runs to 14 residues. This chain's CDR3 is CATSPGQGRHEQYF. The CDR3 nucleotides read TGTGCCACCAGCCCGGGACAGGGCAGACACGAGCAGTACTTC.

This clone appeared a single time. The chain recombines TRBV2 with TRBJ2-1; D is undetermined. Germline V CDR1 and CDR2: SNHLY, FYNNEI. Trimming took 5 bases from V and 6 from J, leaving 11 bases between them. CDR3 length: 13 amino acids. CDR3 protein: CASSKDGINEQFF. DNA of the CDR3: TGTGCCAGCAGTAAGGACGGAATCAATGAGCAGTTCTTC.

This clone was counted a few times. This rearrangement joins TRBV6-4 to TRBJ1-2, with D tentatively TRBD1 (6 bases). This CDR3 is built from 15 residues. CDR1 is MRHNA and CDR2 is SNTAGT in the germline V gene. With 4 bases removed from V and 8 bases from J, the gap between germline ends came to 20 bases. The CDR3 sequence: CASSAEDSPGRGYTF. CDR3 DNA: TGTGCCAGCAGTGCCGAGGACAGCCCAGGGAGAGGCTACACCTTC.

This chain joins TRBV5-6 and TRBJ2-5; possibly TRBD2 for D (5 bases). This CDR3 is built from 15 residues. Germline V gene lookup returns CDR1 SGHDT and CDR2 YYEEEE. With 3 bases removed from V and 4 bases from J, the gap between germline ends came to 16 bases. CDR3 in DNA: TGTGCCAGCAGCTCCGGACTCCTCACGGGAGAGACCCAGTACTTC. Translated: CASSSGLLTGETQYF.

The V call is TRBV2, the J call TRBJ2-6, with unresolved D. Germline loops: CDR1 SNHLY, CDR2 FYNNEI. V lost 0 bases, J lost 0 bases, and 15 bases lay in between. This CDR3 contains 19 residues. CDR3 nucleotide sequence: TGTGCCAGCAGTGAAGCGGGAACCAGGCCGAGCTCTGGGGCCAACGTCCTGACTTTC. Amino acid sequence: CASSEAGTRPSSGANVLTF.

The table lists this clone with a few counts. This chain links TRBV18 with TRBJ1-5, with a possible D match to TRBD1 (6 bases). The CDR3 length is 18 residues. Trimming pared 5 bases from V and 2 bases from J, leaving 22 bases between. CDR1 KGHSH and CDR2 LQKENI come from the germline V gene. CDR3 DNA sequence: TGTGCCAGCTCATCGGGGGCTCCGGGGGGTGTCGGCAATCAGCCCCAGCATTTT. Its translation: CASSSGAPGGVGNQPQHF.

The chain links TRBV5-4 to TRBJ1-1; no firm D call. Germline loops: CDR1 SGHNT, CDR2 YYREEE (reference sequence). Trimming stripped 4 bases from V and 6 bases from J, with 10 bases between. This CDR3 has 12 amino acids. The CDR3: CASSRAAAEAFF. The CDR3 nucleotides are TGTGCCAGCAGCCGCGCGGCCGCTGAAGCTTTCTTT.

The CDR3 nucleotides are TGTGCCAGCAGGGAGGGACAGCCGAACACTGAAGCTTTCTTT. This gives the protein CASREGQPNTEAFF. The rearrangement uses TRBV6-5 and TRBJ1-1; 7 bases are a match to TRBD1. Germline lookup yields CDR1 MNHEY and CDR2 SVGAGI. The CDR3 runs 14 residues. Trimming cost V 6 bases and J 1 base; bases outside gene matches: 5.

The table lists this clone with a few counts. The chain uses TRBV25-1 and TRBJ1-3; weak D call: TRBD1 (5 bases). The V and J ends lost 5 bases and 4 bases respectively, with 12 bases between them. The germline V gene encodes CDR1 MGHDK and CDR2 SYGVNS. This CDR3 is built from 14 residues. The CDR3 nucleotides read TGTGCCAGCAGTACTTTTCAGGGAGGAAACACCATATATTTT. It yields the protein CASSTFQGGNTIYF.

This clone was found a few times. The chain has TRBV4-2 and TRBJ1-5, with unresolved D. Germline V gene lookup returns CDR1 LGHNA and CDR2 YNFKEQ. Trimming left V 0 bases short and J 5 bases short, with 8 bases between. This CDR3 is built from 14 residues. The CDR3, as DNA: TGTGCCAGCAGCCAAGAGCGGGGTGATCAGCCCCAGCATTTT. This encodes CASSQERGDQPQHF.

This clone appeared a few times. The chain employs TRBV24-1 and TRBJ2-1, with D possibly matching TRBD2 (6 bases). Germline loops: CDR1 KGHDR, CDR2 SFDVKD. V lost 0 bases and J 6 bases, leaving 11 bases between the germline ends. The CDR3 covers 15 residues. CDR3 amino acids: CATSDLSSAGNEQFF. In DNA, the CDR3 is TGTGCCACCAGTGATTTGTCTTCAGCGGGCAATGAGCAGTTCTTC.

This clone has a single count. This chain joins TRBV2 and TRBJ1-1; D gene ambiguous. V was clipped by 3 bases and J by 1 base, with 9 bases between them. CDR1 and CDR2 (germline): SNHLY, FYNNEI. This CDR3 has 14 residues. CDR3 coding DNA: TGTGCCAGCAGTGATATATCAGCGAACACTGAAGCTTTCTTT. Amino acids: CASSDISANTEAFF.

The chain carries TRBV5-1 and TRBJ1-2, with D uncertain. CDR1 is SGHRS, CDR2 YFSETQ, per germline. The ends were cut back, 0 bases at V and 4 bases at J, with 13 bases in the middle. The length of the CDR3 is 15 residues. The CDR3 loop is CASSLEPGKTYGYTF. The CDR3 DNA sequence: TGCGCCAGCAGCTTGGAACCGGGGAAAACCTATGGCTACACCTTC.